This TCR beta chain was sequenced during a study of identical twins. All donors were healthy, and all were Caucasian. A note on this clonotype: Its antigen is still unknown.

TCRdb called the 5' RACE reads again in MiXCR, with one record for every CDR3 protein. The table has a few hundred thousand distinct CDR3 sequences, approximately 10% seen once. Notes on the study in general: Zero-insertion findings could be partly confounded by invariant cells (MAIT and iNKT cells). Out-of-frame TCR alpha sharing in monozygotic twins exceeded recombination model predictions.

This sample also appeared in a second study, on yellow fever vaccine responses in identical twins.

This TCR derives from a woman under 30 in good health. What was sequenced was PBMCs.

CDR3 residues: CASSLGWGGYNEQFF. CDR3 DNA sequence: TGTGCCAGCAGCTTGGGGTGGGGGGGCTACAATGAGCAGTTCTTC. The chain links TRBV5-4 to TRBJ2-1; 7 bases map to TRBD2. This CDR3 spans 15 amino acids. V shed 0 bases, J shed 3 bases, and the junction held 3 bases outside the gene matches. CDR1 and CDR2 from the germline V gene are SGHNT and YYREEE (reference sequence).